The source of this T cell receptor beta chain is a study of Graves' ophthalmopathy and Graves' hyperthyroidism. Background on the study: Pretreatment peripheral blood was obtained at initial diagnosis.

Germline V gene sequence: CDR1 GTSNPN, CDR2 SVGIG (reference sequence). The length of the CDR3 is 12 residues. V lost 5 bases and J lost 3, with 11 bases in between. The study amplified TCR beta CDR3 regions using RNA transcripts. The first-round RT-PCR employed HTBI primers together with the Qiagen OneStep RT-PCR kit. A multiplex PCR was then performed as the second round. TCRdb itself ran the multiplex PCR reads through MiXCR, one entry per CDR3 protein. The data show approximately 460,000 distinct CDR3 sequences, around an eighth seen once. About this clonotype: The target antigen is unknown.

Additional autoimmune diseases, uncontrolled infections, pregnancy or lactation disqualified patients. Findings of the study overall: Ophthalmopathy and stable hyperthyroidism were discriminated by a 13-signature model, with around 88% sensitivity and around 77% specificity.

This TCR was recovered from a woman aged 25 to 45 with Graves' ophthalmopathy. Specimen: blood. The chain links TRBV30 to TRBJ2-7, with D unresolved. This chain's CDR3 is CAWLGTSYEQYF. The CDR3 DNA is TGTGCCTGGTTGGGCACGAGCTACGAGCAGTACTTC.